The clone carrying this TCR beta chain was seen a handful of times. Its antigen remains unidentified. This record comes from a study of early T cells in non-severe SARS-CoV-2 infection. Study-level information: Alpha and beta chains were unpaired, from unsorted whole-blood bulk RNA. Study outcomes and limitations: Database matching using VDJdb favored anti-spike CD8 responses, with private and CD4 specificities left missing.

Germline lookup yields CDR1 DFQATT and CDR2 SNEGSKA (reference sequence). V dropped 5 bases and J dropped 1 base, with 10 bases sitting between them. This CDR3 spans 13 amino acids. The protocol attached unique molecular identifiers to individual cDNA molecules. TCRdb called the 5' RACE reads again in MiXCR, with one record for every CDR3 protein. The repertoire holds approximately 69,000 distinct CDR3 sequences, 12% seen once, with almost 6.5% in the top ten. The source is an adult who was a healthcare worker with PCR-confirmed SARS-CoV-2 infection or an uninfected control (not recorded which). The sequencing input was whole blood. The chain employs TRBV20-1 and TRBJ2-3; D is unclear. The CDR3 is CSASSGGTDTQYF. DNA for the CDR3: TGCAGTGCTTCTTCTGGGGGCACAGATACGCAGTATTTT.